Below, 21 T cell receptor beta chains from the same sample are listed, as sequenced in a study of blood T cells in healthy people across ages. Primed by a sample-barcoded 5' primer and a J-beta primer mix, a second PCR proceeded for about 7 to 12 cycles. TCRdb processed the 5' RACE reads anew with MiXCR; each CDR3 protein has one entry. The repertoire holds 600,000 or so distinct CDR3 sequences, around 31% seen once, with 15% to 19% in the top ten. Sequencing was carried out using blood. These receptors all stem from a woman aged 80 or older in good health.

This clonotype appeared many times. The J gene is TRBJ2-3, the V gene TRBV20-1, with 8 bases identical to TRBD1. CDR3 length: 14 amino acids. V was clipped by 5 bases and J by 7 bases; unmatched bases: 11. The germline V gene encodes CDR1 DFQATT and CDR2 SNEGSKA (reference sequence). The CDR3 sequence: CSAVDGQGLHTQYF. The CDR3, as DNA: TGCAGTGCTGTGGATGGACAGGGACTTCATACGCAGTATTTT.

The V gene is TRBV29-1, the J gene TRBJ2-7, with D perhaps TRBD2 (5 bases). Trimming shortened V by 4 bases and J by 6 bases, and 13 bases separated the two germline ends. CDR3 length: 12 amino acids. Per germline, CDR1 SQVTM and CDR2 ANQGSEA. The CDR3 sequence: CSVVRDFGEQYF. CDR3 DNA sequence: TGCAGCGTTGTTCGGGATTTCGGCGAGCAGTACTTC.

This clonotype was observed at least ten times. The chain carries TRBV9 and TRBJ2-7; perhaps TRBD1 as D (6 bases). The CDR3 length is 12 residues. V gave up 7 bases and J gave up 1 base, with 9 bases separating them. The germline V gene encodes CDR1 SGDLS and CDR2 YYNGEE. As DNA, the CDR3 is TGTGCCAGCGGGGGCGGATCCTACGAGCAGTACTTC. Residues: CASGGGSYEQYF. Full variable domain (missing parts from reference TRBV9 and TRBJ2-7): DSGVTQTPKHLITATGQRVTLRCSPRSGDLSVYWYQQSLDQGLQFLIQYYNGEERAKGNILERFSAQQFPDLHSELNLSSLELGDSALYFCASGGGSYEQYFGPGTRLTVT.

Note on this clonotype: At one end the junction does not follow the germline gene, possibly because of a read error. The gene calls are TRBV5-5 and TRBJ2-6; no clear D. Per germline, CDR1 SGHKS and CDR2 YYEKEE (reference sequence). The CDR3 spans 16 residues. The DNA of the CDR3 is TGCGCCAGCAGCTTGGTCCTGTCCTCTGGGGCCAACGTCCTGACTTTC. Encoded protein: CASSLVLSSGANVLTF.

To note about this clonotype: One junction end does not reproduce the germline sequence, and a read error may be involved. The chain links TRBV14 to TRBJ2-6; D assignment may be TRBD1 or TRBD2 (6 bases each). Looked up from germline, CDR1 is SGHDN and CDR2 is FVKESK. This CDR3 region has 16 residues. This CDR3 reads CASSQDGRLGANALTF. CDR3 nucleotides: TGTGCCAGCAGCCAAGATGGGAGGCTGGGGGCCAACGCCCTGACTTTC.

This clonotype has only a few counts. V and J are TRBV2 and TRBJ2-3; 8 bases line up with TRBD2. CDR1 SNHLY and CDR2 FYNNEI come from the germline V gene. The trim removed 6 bases at V and 2 bases at J, leaving 7 bases unmatched. CDR3 length: 15 residues. The CDR3 is CASRLLADNTDTQYF. The CDR3 nucleotides are TGTGCCAGCAGGCTACTAGCGGACAACACAGATACGCAGTATTTT.

In nucleotides, the CDR3 is TGTGCCAGCAGCGTAGCAGTTACACCTAATGAAAAACTGTTTTTT. Protein: CASSVAVTPNEKLFF. This chain connects TRBV9 to TRBJ1-4; no firm D call. The germline V and J ends were trimmed by 0 bases and 3 bases, with 9 bases remaining between them. CDR1 SGDLS and CDR2 YYNGEE come from the germline V gene. The CDR3 loop spans 15 amino acids.

This clonotype has a count of ten or more. The chain uses TRBV9 and TRBJ2-5, with unresolved D. The CDR3 is 14 amino acids. Germline lookup yields CDR1 SGDLS and CDR2 YYNGEE. Trimming cost V 4 bases and J 5 bases, with 15 bases left between them. The CDR3 sequence is CASSSDTHRETQYF. Here the CDR3 DNA reads TGTGCCAGCAGCTCAGACACGCACCGGGAGACCCAGTACTTC. The entire variable domain, with the rest obtained from reference TRBV9 and TRBJ2-5, is as follows: DSGVTQTPKHLITATGQRVTLRCSPRSGDLSVYWYQQSLDQGLQFLIQYYNGEERAKGNILERFSAQQFPDLHSELNLSSLELGDSALYFCASSSDTHRETQYFGPGTRLLVL.

This clonotype was picked up many times. A much larger clone lies a single base off, so this may be a read error. The V and J genes are TRBV7-2 and TRBJ2-1; D possibly uses TRBD1 or TRBD2 (6 bases each). The J call is doubtful: the DNA matches TRBJ2-7 better. Germline CDR1 and CDR2: SGHTA and FQGNSA. This CDR3 spans 13 amino acids. The CDR3 region has the DNA TGTGCCAGCAGCTTCCCCGGGGGCAATGAGCAGTACTTC. As protein: CASSFPGGNEQYF.

This clonotype was recorded at least ten times. The rearrangement uses TRBV7-2 and TRBJ2-3; no definite D call. There are 14 residues in the CDR3. Trimming stripped 5 bases from V and 4 bases from J, with 13 bases between. Germline values: CDR1 SGHTA, CDR2 FQGNSA. The CDR3 spells CASSPKDGPDTQYF. The CDR3 coding sequence is TGTGCCAGCAGCCCCAAAGACGGGCCAGATACGCAGTATTTT.

Note on this clonotype: One end of the junction is discordant with germline, which a read error may explain. This chain links TRBV15 with TRBJ1-5; D gene uncertain. The CDR3 sequence is 15 residues long. Germline CDR1 and CDR2: LNHNV and YYDKDF (reference sequence). The CDR3 DNA reads as TGCGTCACCAGCAGAGATCCACAGAGTTATCAGCCCCAGCATTTT. It translates to CVTSRDPQSYQPQHF.

With regard to this clonotype: A single base separates this from a much larger clone, so it may be a read error. V gene TRBV9 combines with J gene TRBJ2-5, with D perhaps TRBD1 (5 bases). The CDR3 is made up of 13 amino acids. V was pared by 0 bases and J by 5 bases, with 8 bases between. Per the germline V gene, CDR1 is SGDLS and CDR2 is YYNGEE. This chain's CDR3 is CASSVAGCETQYF. The CDR3 DNA is TGTGCCAGCAGCGTAGCAGGGTGTGAGACCCAGTACTTC.

The chain links TRBV20-1 to TRBJ1-1; 8 bases fit TRBD1. The CDR3 runs 17 residues. The germline CDR1 and CDR2 sequences are DFQATT and SNEGSKA (reference sequence). V lost 8 bases to trimming and J lost 4 bases; unmatched junction nucleotides: 21. The CDR3 sequence is CSTTIRQGMGVGTEAFF. In DNA form, the CDR3 reads TGCAGTACTACAATCAGACAGGGGATGGGGGTTGGCACTGAAGCTTTCTTT.

Points on this clonotype: A much larger clone differs from this one at a single base, so this may be a read error. The chain has TRBV13 and TRBJ2-6, with a tentative D call TRBD2 (7 bases). CDR1 is PRHDT and CDR2 is FYEKMQ in the germline V gene (reference sequence). This CDR3 comprises 15 residues. CDR3 amino acids: CASNIRGAGVNVLTF. CDR3 coding DNA: TGTGCCAGCAACATACGGGGGGCTGGGGTCAACGTCCTGACTTTC.

This clonotype was found many times. The J gene is TRBJ1-5, the V gene TRBV6-1, with D possibly being TRBD1 (5 bases). The CDR3 runs to 16 residues. Germline-derived CDR1 and CDR2 are MNHNS and SASEGT. The ends were cut back, 4 bases at V and 8 bases at J, with 21 bases in the middle. The CDR3 reads CASSVLPGLRSEPQHF. As DNA, the CDR3 is TGTGCCAGCAGTGTCCTCCCGGGACTTCGATCAGAGCCCCAGCATTTT.

The chain carries TRBV7-2 and TRBJ2-7; 10 nucleotides align to TRBD2. This CDR3 has 15 residues. V shed 0 bases and J 5 bases; nucleotides not matched to a gene: 4. Per the germline V gene, CDR1 is SGHTA and CDR2 is FQGNSA. The CDR3 region is CASSLALAGVNEQYF. CDR3 nucleotide sequence: TGTGCCAGCAGCTTAGCGCTAGCGGGAGTCAACGAGCAGTACTTC.

This clonotype has a single count. Being one base from a much bigger clone, this may be a read error. CDR3 sequence reads: CVSSPTGTRFGTEAFF. The DNA of the CDR3 is TGTGTCAGCAGTCCAACCGGGACCCGATTTGGCACTGAAGCTTTCTTT. The V gene is TRBV12-3 or TRBV12-4, the J gene TRBJ1-1; D is possibly TRBD1 (5 bases). The CDR3 has 16 residues.

Remarks on this clonotype: The junction departs from the called germline gene at one end, perhaps through a read error. The chain employs TRBV2 and TRBJ2-5; D ambiguous. Germline V lookup: CDR1 SNHLY, CDR2 FYNNEI. The CDR3 sequence is 13 residues long. The CDR3 bases are TGTGCCAGCAGTGAAAGCGATCAAGGGACCCAGTACTTC. As protein: CASSESDQGTQYF.

This clonotype was observed a handful of times. A read error may be the cause here, since a much bigger clone is one base away. This chain connects TRBV20-1 to TRBJ2-7; 12 bases are shared with TRBD1. Unmatched junction bases numbered 4, after V lost 6 bases and J lost 7 bases. The length of the CDR3 is 12 residues. CDR1 and CDR2 from the germline V gene are DFQATT and SNEGSKA (reference sequence). The CDR3 here is CSAGQGAGEQYF. DNA of the CDR3: TGCAGTGCGGGACAGGGGGCAGGTGAGCAGTACTTC.

Ten or more counts support this clonotype. This sequence joins TRBV2 and TRBJ2-3, with 8 positions matching TRBD2. The CDR3 length is 16 residues. Germline CDR1 is SNHLY and CDR2 is FYNNEI. Trimming took 5 bases from V and 0 from J; bases not matched to a gene: 7. The CDR3 is CASSKGRGGSTDTQYF. The DNA of the CDR3 is TGTGCCAGCAGTAAGGGTCGGGGGGGCAGCACAGATACGCAGTATTTT.

This clonotype was counted only a few times. Possible read error: a much larger clone is one base away. The chain has TRBV20-1 and TRBJ2-5; D remains unclear. This CDR3 has 10 residues. The V end lost 3 bases, the J end lost 3 bases, and 2 bases lay between the germline ends. Germline values: CDR1 DFQATT, CDR2 SNEGSKA (reference sequence). CDR3: CSAREETQYF. The CDR3 DNA is TGCAGTGCTAGGGAAGAGACCCAGTACTTC.